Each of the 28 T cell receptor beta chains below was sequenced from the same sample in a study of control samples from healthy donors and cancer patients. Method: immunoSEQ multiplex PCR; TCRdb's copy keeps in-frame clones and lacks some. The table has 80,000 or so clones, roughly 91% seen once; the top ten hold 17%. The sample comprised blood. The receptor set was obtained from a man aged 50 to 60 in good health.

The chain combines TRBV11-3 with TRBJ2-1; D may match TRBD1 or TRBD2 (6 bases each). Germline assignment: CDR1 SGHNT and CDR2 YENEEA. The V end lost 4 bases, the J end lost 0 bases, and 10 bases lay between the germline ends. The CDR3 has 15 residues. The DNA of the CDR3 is TGTGCCAGCAGCTCTGAGGGGGGCTCCTACAATGAGCAGTTCTTC. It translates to CASSSEGGSYNEQFF. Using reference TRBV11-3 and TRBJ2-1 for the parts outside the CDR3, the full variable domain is EAGVVQSPRYKIIEKKQPVAFWCNPISGHNTLYWYLQNLGQGPELLIRYENEEAVDDSQLPKDRFSAERLKGVDSTLKIQPAELGDSAVYLCASSSEGGSYNEQFFGPGTRLTVL.

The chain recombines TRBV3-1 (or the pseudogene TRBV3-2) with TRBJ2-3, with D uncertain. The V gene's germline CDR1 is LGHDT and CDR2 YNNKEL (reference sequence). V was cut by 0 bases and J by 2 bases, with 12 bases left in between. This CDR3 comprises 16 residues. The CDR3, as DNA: TGTGCCAGCAGCCAAGAGGCCTTAACCCCCACAGATACGCAGTATTTT. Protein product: CASSQEALTPTDTQYF.

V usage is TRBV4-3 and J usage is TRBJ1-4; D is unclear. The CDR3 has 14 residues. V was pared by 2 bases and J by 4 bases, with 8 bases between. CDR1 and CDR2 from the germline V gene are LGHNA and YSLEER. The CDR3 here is CASSQSGNNEKLFF. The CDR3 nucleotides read TGCGCCAGCAGCCAATCGGGTAATAATGAAAAACTGTTTTTT.

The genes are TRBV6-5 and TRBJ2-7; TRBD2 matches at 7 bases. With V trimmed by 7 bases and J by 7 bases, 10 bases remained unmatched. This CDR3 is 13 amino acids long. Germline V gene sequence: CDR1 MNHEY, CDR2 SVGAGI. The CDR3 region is CASTTERGGEQYF. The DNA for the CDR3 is TGTGCCAGCACAACGGAGCGGGGTGGGGAGCAGTACTTC.

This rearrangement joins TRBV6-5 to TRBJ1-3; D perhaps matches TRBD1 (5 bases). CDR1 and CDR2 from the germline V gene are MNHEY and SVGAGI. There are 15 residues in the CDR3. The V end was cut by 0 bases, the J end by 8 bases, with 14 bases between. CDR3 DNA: TGTGCCAGCAGTTACTCGAGACAGTCCATAGACACCATATATTTT. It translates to CASSYSRQSIDTIYF.

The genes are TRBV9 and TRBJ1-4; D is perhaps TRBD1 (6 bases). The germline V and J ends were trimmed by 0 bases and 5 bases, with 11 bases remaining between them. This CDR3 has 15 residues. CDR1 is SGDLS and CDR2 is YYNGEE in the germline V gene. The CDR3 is CASSVDRQVNEKLFF. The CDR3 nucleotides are TGTGCCAGCAGCGTAGATAGACAGGTCAATGAAAAACTGTTTTTT.

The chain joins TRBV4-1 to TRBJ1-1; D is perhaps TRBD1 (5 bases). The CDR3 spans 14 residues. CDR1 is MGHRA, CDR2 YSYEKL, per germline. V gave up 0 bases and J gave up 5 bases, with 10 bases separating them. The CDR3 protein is CASSQDLGATEAFF. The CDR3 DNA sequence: TGCGCCAGCAGCCAAGATCTCGGGGCGACTGAAGCTTTCTTT.

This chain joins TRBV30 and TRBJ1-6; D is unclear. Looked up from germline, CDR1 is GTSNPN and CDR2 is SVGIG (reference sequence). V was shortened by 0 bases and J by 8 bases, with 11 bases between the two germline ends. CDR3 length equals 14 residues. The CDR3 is CAWSVQSGDSPLHF. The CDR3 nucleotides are TGTGCCTGGAGTGTACAATCGGGTGATTCACCCCTCCACTTT. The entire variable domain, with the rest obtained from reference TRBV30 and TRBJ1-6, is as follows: SQTIHQWPATLVQPVGSPLSLECTVEGTSNPNLYWYRQAAGRGLQLLFYSVGIGQISSEVPQNLSASRPQDRQFILSSKKLLLSDSGFYLCAWSVQSGDSPLHFGNGTRLTVT.

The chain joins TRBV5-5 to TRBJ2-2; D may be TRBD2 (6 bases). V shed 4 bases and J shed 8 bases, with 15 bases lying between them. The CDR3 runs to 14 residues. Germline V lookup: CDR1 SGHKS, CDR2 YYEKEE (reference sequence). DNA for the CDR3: TGTGCCAGCAGCCTACTAGCTTTAACAGGGGAGCTGTTTTTT. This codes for CASSLLALTGELFF.

CDR3 sequence reads: CASISSGNTQYF. Here the CDR3 DNA reads TGCGCCAGCATTTCAAGCGGGAATACGCAGTATTTT. The genes are TRBV4-1 and TRBJ2-3; TRBD2 matches at 7 bases. The trim removed 7 bases at V and 7 bases at J, leaving 5 bases unmatched. Per germline, CDR1 MGHRA and CDR2 YSYEKL. The CDR3 is 12 amino acids.

Written as DNA, the CDR3 is TGTGCCAGTAGTGAAGGAAATAGCAATCAGCCCCAGCATTTT. It translates to CASSEGNSNQPQHF. This sequence joins TRBV19 and TRBJ1-5; no reliable D call. CDR3 size: 14 residues. Between the trimmed V and J ends, which lost 5 bases and 0 bases, there was a span of 8 bases. Germline V gene lookup returns CDR1 LNHDA and CDR2 SQIVND (reference sequence).

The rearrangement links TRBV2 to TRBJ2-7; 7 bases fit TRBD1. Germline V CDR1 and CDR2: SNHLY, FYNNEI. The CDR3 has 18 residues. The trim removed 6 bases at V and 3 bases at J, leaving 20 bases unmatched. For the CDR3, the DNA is TGTGCCAGCAGGGGTGACAGGGCCCCCCTCCATACCTTCTACGAGCAGTACTTC. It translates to CASRGDRAPLHTFYEQYF.

The CDR3: CSVPDRGGGYTF. In DNA, the CDR3 is TGCAGCGTTCCCGACAGGGGTGGTGGCTACACCTTC. The rearrangement links TRBV29-1 to TRBJ1-2; TRBD1 matches at 8 bases. Germline values: CDR1 SQVTM, CDR2 ANQGSEA. CDR3 length: 12 residues. Trimming removed 5 bases from V and 7 bases from J; junction bases left unmatched: 6.

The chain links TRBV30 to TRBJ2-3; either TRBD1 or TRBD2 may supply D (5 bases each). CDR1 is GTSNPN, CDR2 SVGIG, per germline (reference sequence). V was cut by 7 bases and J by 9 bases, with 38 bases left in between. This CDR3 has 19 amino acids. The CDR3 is CAFSRGRLGSLSPQSTQYF. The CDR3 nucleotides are TGTGCCTTTTCTCGGGGACGCTTGGGCTCCCTGTCCCCACAAAGCACGCAGTATTTT.

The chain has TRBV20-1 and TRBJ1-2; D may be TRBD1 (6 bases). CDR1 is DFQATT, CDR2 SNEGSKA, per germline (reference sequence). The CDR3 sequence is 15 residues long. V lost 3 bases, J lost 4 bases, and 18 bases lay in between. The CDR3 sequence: CSASDNRVGGYGYTF. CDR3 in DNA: TGCAGTGCTAGTGATAACAGGGTAGGGGGCTATGGCTACACCTTC.

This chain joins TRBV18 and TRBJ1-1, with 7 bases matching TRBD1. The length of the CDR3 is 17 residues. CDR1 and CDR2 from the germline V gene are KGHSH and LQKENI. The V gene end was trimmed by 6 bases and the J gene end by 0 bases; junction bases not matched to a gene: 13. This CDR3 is CASSAQGGPRVNTEAFF. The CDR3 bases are TGTGCCAGCTCGGCCCAAGGGGGCCCGAGGGTGAACACTGAAGCTTTCTTT.

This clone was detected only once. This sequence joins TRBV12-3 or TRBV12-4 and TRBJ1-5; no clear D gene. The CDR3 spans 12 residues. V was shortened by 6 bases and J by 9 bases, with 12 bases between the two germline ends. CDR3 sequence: CASSSSDTPQHF. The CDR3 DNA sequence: TGTGCCAGCAGCTCCAGTGACACGCCCCAGCATTTT.

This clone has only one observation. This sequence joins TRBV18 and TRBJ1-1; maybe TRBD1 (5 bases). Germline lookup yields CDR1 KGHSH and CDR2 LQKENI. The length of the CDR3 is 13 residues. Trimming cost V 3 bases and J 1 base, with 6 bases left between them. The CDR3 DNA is TGTGCCAGCTCACCGACAGAGAACACTGAAGCTTTCTTT. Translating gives CASSPTENTEAFF.

CDR3 region: CASSLGTGEWGIMNTEAFF. The CDR3 coding sequence is TGCGCCAGCAGCTTGGGGACAGGGGAATGGGGGATCATGAACACTGAAGCTTTCTTT. The V gene is TRBV5-1, the J gene TRBJ1-1, with TRBD1 matching over 9 bases. Germline trimming cut 0 bases from V and 0 bases from J; bases unmatched to any gene: 12. CDR3 size: 19 residues. Germline V CDR1 and CDR2: SGHRS, YFSETQ.

In DNA, the CDR3 is TGTGCCAGCAGCTTAAACTCAGGGAAGCCTGAAGCTTTCTTT. Its protein product is CASSLNSGKPEAFF. This sequence joins TRBV11-2 and TRBJ1-1; D is perhaps TRBD1 (5 bases). CDR3 length equals 14 residues. V dropped 2 bases and J dropped 6 bases, with 13 bases sitting between them. Germline assignment: CDR1 SGHAT and CDR2 FQNNGV.

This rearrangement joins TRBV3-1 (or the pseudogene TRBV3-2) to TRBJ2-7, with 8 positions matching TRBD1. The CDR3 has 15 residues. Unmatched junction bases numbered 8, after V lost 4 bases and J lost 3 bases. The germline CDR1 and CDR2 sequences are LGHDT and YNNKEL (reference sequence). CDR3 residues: CASSLGQGQFYEQYF. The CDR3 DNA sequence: TGTGCCAGCAGCCTAGGACAGGGTCAGTTCTACGAGCAGTACTTC.

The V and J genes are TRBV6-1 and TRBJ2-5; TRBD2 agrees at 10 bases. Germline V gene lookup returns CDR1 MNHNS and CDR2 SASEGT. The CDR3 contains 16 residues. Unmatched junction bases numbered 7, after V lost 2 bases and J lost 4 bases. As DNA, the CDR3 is TGTGCCAGCAGTGAACGGGTAGCGGGGGGAGGAGAGACCCAGTACTTC. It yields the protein CASSERVAGGGETQYF.

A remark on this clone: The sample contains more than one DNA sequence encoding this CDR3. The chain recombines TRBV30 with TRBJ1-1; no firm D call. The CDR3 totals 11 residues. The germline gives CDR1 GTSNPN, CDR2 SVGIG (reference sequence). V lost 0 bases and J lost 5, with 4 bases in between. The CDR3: CAWSVQTEAFF. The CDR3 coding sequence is TGTGCCTGGAGTGTACAGACTGAAGCTTTCTTT.

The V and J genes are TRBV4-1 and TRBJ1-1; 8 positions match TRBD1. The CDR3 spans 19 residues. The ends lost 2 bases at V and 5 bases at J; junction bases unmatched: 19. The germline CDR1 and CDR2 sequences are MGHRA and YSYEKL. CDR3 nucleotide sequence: TGCGCCAGCAGCCAAAGTTACTCAGGGGGCGTGTTGGGGAATACTGAAGCTTTCTTT. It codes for CASSQSYSGGVLGNTEAFF.

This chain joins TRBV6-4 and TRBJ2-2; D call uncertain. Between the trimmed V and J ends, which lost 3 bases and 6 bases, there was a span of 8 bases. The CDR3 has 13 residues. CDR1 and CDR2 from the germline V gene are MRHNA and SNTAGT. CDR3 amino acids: CASSESIAGELFF. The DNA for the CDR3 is TGTGCCAGCAGTGAATCCATCGCCGGGGAGCTGTTTTTT.

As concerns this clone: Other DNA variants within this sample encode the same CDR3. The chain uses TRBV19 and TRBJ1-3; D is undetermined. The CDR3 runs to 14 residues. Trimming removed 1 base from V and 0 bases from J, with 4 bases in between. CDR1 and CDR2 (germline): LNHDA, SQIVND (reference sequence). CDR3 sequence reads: CASSIASSGNTIYF. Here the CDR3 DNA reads TGTGCCAGTAGTATAGCCAGCTCTGGAAACACCATATATTTT.

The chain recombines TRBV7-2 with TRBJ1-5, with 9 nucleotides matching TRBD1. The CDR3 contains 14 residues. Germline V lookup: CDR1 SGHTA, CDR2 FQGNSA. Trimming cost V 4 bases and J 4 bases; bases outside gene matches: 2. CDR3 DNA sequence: TGTGCCAGCAGCTGGGGACAGGGAAATCAGCCCCAGCATTTT. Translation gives CASSWGQGNQPQHF.

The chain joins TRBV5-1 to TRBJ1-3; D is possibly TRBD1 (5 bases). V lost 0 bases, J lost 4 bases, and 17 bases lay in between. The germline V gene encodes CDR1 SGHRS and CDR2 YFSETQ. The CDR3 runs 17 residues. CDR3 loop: CASSLETDDILGNTIYF. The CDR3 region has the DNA TGCGCCAGCAGCTTGGAGACAGATGATATCTTGGGAAACACCATATATTTT.